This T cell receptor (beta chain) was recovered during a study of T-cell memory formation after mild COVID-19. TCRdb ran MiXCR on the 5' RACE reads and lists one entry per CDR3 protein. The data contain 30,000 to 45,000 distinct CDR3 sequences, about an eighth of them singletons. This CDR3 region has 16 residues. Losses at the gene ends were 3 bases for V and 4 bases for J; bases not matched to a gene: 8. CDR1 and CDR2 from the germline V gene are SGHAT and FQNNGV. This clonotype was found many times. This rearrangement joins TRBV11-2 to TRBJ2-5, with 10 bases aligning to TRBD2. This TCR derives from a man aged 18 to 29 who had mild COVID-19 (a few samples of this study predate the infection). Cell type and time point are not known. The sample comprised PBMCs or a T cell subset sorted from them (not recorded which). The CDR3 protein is CASSFNSGGLGETQYF. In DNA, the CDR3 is TGTGCCAGCAGCTTTAATAGCGGGGGGCTGGGAGAGACCCAGTACTTC.